This T cell receptor beta chain was recorded in a study of tissue T cells after allogeneic stem cell transplantation. Notes on the study in general: This small cohort was clinically heterogeneous, and sampling depth was a limitation. Blood and spleen captured only part of the tissue TCR repertoire. Anatomically similar tissues had similar TCR repertoires within each patient.

Some clones are missing from TCRdb's copy, which holds only in-frame ones; the method was immunoSEQ multiplex PCR. This table holds around 2,400 clones, 45% to 60% found once. Described time point: mouse harvest day 14 after allogeneic transplant. The graft held 10^6 splenic CD5+ T cells and 10^7 T-cell-depleted bone marrow cells. B6 (H2b) cells into BALB/c (H2d) mice; tissues taken at day 7 or 14. After removal of 4 bases from V and 2 bases from J, the junction contained 1 base not matched to a gene. Germline values: CDR1 KGHTA, CDR2 FRNEEI. The CDR3 length is 14 residues. This clone showed up just once. Antigen specificity is unknown. These gene names are mouse names. With the read ending 1 residue before the CDR3 end, the germline J gene is used to fill in that end.

The sequenced material came from lymph node tissue. The chain has TRBV24 and TRBJ1-4, with TRBD1 identical over 7 bases. The receptor was derived from a female BALB/c mouse given C57BL/6 T cells with graft-versus-host disease after an allogeneic hematopoietic cell transplant. CDR3: CASSPGQSNERLFF. The sequenced part of the CDR3 DNA is TGTGCCAGCAGTCCGGGACAGTCCAACGAAAGATTATTT.